This TCR beta chain was profiled in a study of human T cells and chemical hapten exposure. Across the whole study: Variability of per-sample TCR yields stemmed mainly from small differences in pooled library volume. General study findings and limits: Following DPC sensitization, TCRs present above 1 in 1000 frequency showed no change.

For this clonotype: Its antigen remains unidentified.

Unique molecular identifiers were affixed to discrete cDNA molecules within the library. Study processing details: TCR counts had a median of approximately 87,000 per sample and spanned 23,224 to 690,600. TCRdb called the 5' RACE reads again in MiXCR, with one record for every CDR3 protein. TCRdb's processing, not the authors' own work, is the source of the V and J calls. Counted here are around 82,000 distinct CDR3 sequences, more than 7% occurring once; the ten biggest clones make up 2% to 2.5%. The authors extracted total RNA from unfractionated whole blood. Losses at the gene ends were 3 bases for V and 0 bases for J; bases not matched to a gene: 1. This CDR3 spans 15 amino acids. The germline gives CDR1 SGHTA, CDR2 FQGNSA.

This TCR was sampled from a male donor in good health. The chain employs TRBV7-2 and TRBJ1-5, with TRBD1 matching 8 bases. CDR3 sequence reads: CASSLTGDSNQPQHF. DNA for the CDR3: TGTGCCAGCAGCTTGACAGGGGATAGCAATCAGCCCCAGCATTTT.